This T cell receptor beta chain is drawn from a study of cytomegalovirus exposure and HLA in healthy donors. The study, taken as a whole, reports: Most TCR sequences proved rare, with some public TCRs found in many donors.

Clones were read by immunoSEQ multiplex PCR, and TCRdb kept only the in-frame ones, dropping some. The sample consists of about 54,000 clones, approximately 90% of them appearing once. V shed 4 bases and J shed 2 bases, with 18 bases lying between them. The CDR3 has 17 amino acids. Germline V gene sequence: CDR1 MGHRA, CDR2 YSYEKL. As for this clone: Antigen unknown.

This sequence was found in a woman in her late teens or twenties in good health and CMV-seropositive. Sequencing input: PBMCs. The V gene is TRBV4-1, the J gene TRBJ2-1, with D maybe TRBD1 (5 bases). The CDR3 region has the DNA TGCGCCAGCAGCCTGACAGCCGGGTCCCAGGCCTACAATGAGCAGTTCTTC. This codes for CASSLTAGSQAYNEQFF.